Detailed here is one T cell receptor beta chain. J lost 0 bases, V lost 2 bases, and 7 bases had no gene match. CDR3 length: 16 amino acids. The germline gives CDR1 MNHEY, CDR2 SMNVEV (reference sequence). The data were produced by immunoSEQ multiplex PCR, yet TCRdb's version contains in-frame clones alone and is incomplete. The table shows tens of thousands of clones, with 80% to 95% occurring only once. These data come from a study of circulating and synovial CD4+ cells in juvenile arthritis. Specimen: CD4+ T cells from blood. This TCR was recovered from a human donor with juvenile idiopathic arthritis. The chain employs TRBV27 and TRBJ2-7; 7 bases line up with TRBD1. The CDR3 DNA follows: TGTGCCAGCAGTTTAGTGGGACAGCCGAGCTCCTACGAGCAGTACTTC. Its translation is CASSLVGQPSSYEQYF.